Following are 12 T cell receptor beta chains from one sample sequenced in a study of T-cell memory formation after mild COVID-19. Each CDR3 protein is one row after TCRdb ran MiXCR on the 5' RACE reads. The table lists just under 550,000 distinct CDR3 sequences, 20% of them singletons. Sequenced sample: PBMCs or a T cell subset sorted from them (not recorded which). The receptors shown here come from an adult woman who had mild COVID-19 (a few samples of this study predate the infection). Cell type and time point are not known.

The chain carries TRBV4-1 and TRBJ2-1, with TRBD2 matching 9 bases. V lost 0 bases to trimming and J lost 7 bases; unmatched junction nucleotides: 7. The CDR3 loop spans 16 amino acids. Germline CDR1 MGHRA, CDR2 YSYEKL. The CDR3 DNA reads as TGCGCCAGCAGCCAAGATAGCGGGAGCCCCGGAAATGAGCAGTTCTTC. Its protein is CASSQDSGSPGNEQFF.

The sample holds a few counts of this clonotype. The rearrangement links TRBV7-3 to TRBJ2-3, with D maybe TRBD1 (6 bases). Germline CDR1 SGHTA, CDR2 FQGTGA. With 7 bases removed from V and 4 bases from J, the gap between germline ends came to 18 bases. The CDR3 length is 15 residues. The CDR3 coding sequence is TGTGCCAGCAAACAGTGGGGGTCAGGGGCAGATACGCAGTATTTT. This translates into CASKQWGSGADTQYF. Using reference TRBV7-3 and TRBJ2-3 for the parts outside the CDR3, the full variable domain is GAGVSQTPSNKVTEKGKYVELRCDPISGHTALYWYRQSLGQGPEFLIYFQGTGAADDSGLPNDRFFAVRPEGSVSTLKIQRTERGDSAVYLCASKQWGSGADTQYFGPGTRLTVL.

The chain joins TRBV18 to TRBJ2-1, with 7 bases aligning to TRBD1. The CDR3 length is 18 residues. CDR1 and CDR2 (germline): KGHSH, LQKENI. The ends lost 6 bases at V and 4 bases at J; junction bases unmatched: 18. CDR3 nucleotide sequence: TGTGCCAGCTCCTCAATAGGGACAGAAGATTTTGGTTACAATGAGCAGTTCTTC. Amino acid sequence: CASSSIGTEDFGYNEQFF.

This clonotype appeared many times. The chain couples TRBV6-2 or TRBV6-3 to TRBJ1-3, with a possible D match to TRBD1 (5 bases). The V gene lost 7 bases and the J gene lost 0 bases, with 19 bases spanning the gap. The CDR3 contains 17 residues. Germline V gives CDR1 MNHEY, CDR2 SVGEGT. The CDR3 region has the DNA TGTGCCAGCAACCAACGGGACCGAATCTTCTCTGGAAACACCATATATTTT. Translated: CASNQRDRIFSGNTIYF.

In this sample, this clonotype turned up a few times. The rearrangement links TRBV12-3 or TRBV12-4 to TRBJ2-1, with 13 nucleotides matching TRBD2. V shed 4 bases, J shed 5 bases, and the junction held 5 bases outside the gene matches. This CDR3 spans 16 amino acids. The CDR3 nucleotides read TGTGCCAGCAGTTCAATGACTAGCGGGGGGAACAATGAGCAGTTCTTC. This codes for CASSSMTSGGNNEQFF.

This clonotype was seen a few times. This chain links TRBV3-1 with TRBJ1-6, with a weak D call TRBD1 (5 bases). The CDR3 has 14 amino acids. Looked up from germline, CDR1 is LGHDT and CDR2 is YNNKEL (reference sequence). Trimming shortened V by 1 base and J by 9 bases, and 10 bases separated the two germline ends. In DNA form, the CDR3 reads TGTGCCAGCAGCCAAGGGGTTGGGGGTTCACCCCTCCACTTT. It specifies CASSQGVGGSPLHF.

The J gene is TRBJ2-7, the V gene TRBV12-3 or TRBV12-4; D might be TRBD1 (5 bases). V gave up 6 bases and J gave up 4 bases, with 10 bases separating them. The CDR3 sequence is 12 residues long. The CDR3 bases are TGTGCCAGCAGGGGGCTAGATTACGAGCAGTACTTC. Encoded protein: CASRGLDYEQYF.

This clonotype was detected a few times. The chain is built from TRBV7-9 and TRBJ2-6; D is ambiguous. CDR3 length equals 14 residues. Germline loops: CDR1 SEHNR, CDR2 FQNEAQ (reference sequence). The germline V and J ends were trimmed by 6 bases and 6 bases, with 12 bases remaining between them. Here the CDR3 reads CASSFLETANVLTF. The CDR3 nucleotides read TGTGCCAGCAGTTTTCTTGAGACGGCCAACGTCCTGACTTTC.

This chain links TRBV29-1 with TRBJ1-2; a possible D gene is TRBD1 (6 bases). Germline CDR1 SQVTM, CDR2 ANQGSEA. Trimming cost V 5 bases and J 5 bases, with 12 bases left between them. The CDR3 runs 12 residues. This CDR3 is CSVSPGTYGYTF. CDR3 nucleotide sequence: TGCAGCGTTTCCCCCGGGACATATGGCTACACCTTC. Supplemented by reference TRBV29-1 and TRBJ1-2, the full variable domain reads SAVISQKPSRDICQRGTSLTIQCQVDSQVTMMFWYRQQPGQSLTLIATANQGSEATYESGFVIDKFPISRPNLTFSTLTVSNMSPEDSSIYLCSVSPGTYGYTFGSGTRLTVV.

The V call is TRBV19, the J call TRBJ1-5; D remains ambiguous. The germline gives CDR1 LNHDA, CDR2 SQIVND (reference sequence). The CDR3 length is 15 residues. V dropped 2 bases and J dropped 0 bases, with 8 bases sitting between them. The CDR3 sequence is CASSIRRISNQPQHF. CDR3 nucleotides: TGTGCCAGTAGTATAAGAAGAATTAGCAATCAGCCCCAGCATTTT.

The chain couples TRBV7-8 to TRBJ1-6, with a tentative D call TRBD1 (6 bases). From germline, CDR1 is SGHVS and CDR2 FQNEAQ. CDR3 length: 18 residues. V lost 3 bases, J lost 0 bases, and 15 bases lay in between. Here the CDR3 DNA reads TGTGCCAGCAGCTTCACCTCGGACAGCTTCTCCTATAATTCACCCCTCCACTTT. This codes for CASSFTSDSFSYNSPLHF.

The chain recombines TRBV28 with TRBJ2-3; the D gene could be TRBD1 or TRBD2 (5 bases each). The germline V gene encodes CDR1 MDHEN and CDR2 SYDVKM. Trimming took 2 bases from V and 6 from J, leaving 18 bases between them. The CDR3 length is 16 residues. CDR3 in amino acids: CASSLAGGPRIDTQYF. The DNA of the CDR3 is TGTGCCAGCAGTTTAGCTGGGGGACCCAGGATCGATACGCAGTATTTT. Drawing the rest from reference TRBV28 and TRBJ2-3, the complete variable domain is DVKVTQSSRYLVKRTGEKVFLECVQDMDHENMFWYRQDPGLGLRLIYFSYDVKMKEKGDIPEGYSVSREKKERFSLILESASTNQTSMYLCASSLAGGPRIDTQYFGPGTRLTVL.